Each of the 17 T cell receptor beta chains below was sequenced from the same sample in a study of neurological immune-mediated disorders. TCRdb re-derived calls from the 5' RACE reads in MiXCR, one entry per CDR3 protein. The table lists around 83,000 distinct CDR3 sequences, approximately 14% of them singletons. Sequencing input: PBMCs. All receptors derive from a woman in her forties or fifties in good health.

This clonotype was picked up many times. The chain combines TRBV11-3 with TRBJ2-3, with a weak D call TRBD2 (7 bases). There are 15 residues in the CDR3. CDR1 and CDR2 from the germline V gene are SGHNT and YENEEA. Trimming removed 1 base from V and 4 bases from J, with 12 bases in between. The CDR3 sequence: CASSLGGGAADTQYF. CDR3 nucleotides: TGTGCCAGCAGCTTAGGGGGGGGGGCAGCAGATACGCAGTATTTT.

This clonotype appeared many times. Written as DNA, the CDR3 is TGCAGTCCAAAGAAGAGATTTACAGATACGCAGTATTTT. It encodes CSPKKRFTDTQYF. The chain joins TRBV20-1 to TRBJ2-3; D is unresolved. CDR1 is DFQATT and CDR2 is SNEGSKA in the germline V gene (reference sequence). V shed 8 bases and J shed 3 bases, with 15 bases lying between them. The CDR3 totals 13 residues.

This clonotype was seen many times. This chain links TRBV20-1 with TRBJ2-3; 9 bases fit TRBD1. CDR3 size: 15 residues. The germline V gene has CDR1 DFQATT and CDR2 SNEGSKA (reference sequence). The V and J ends lost 0 bases and 3 bases, in that order; junction bases with no gene match: 4. CDR3: CSARDPGQGTDTQYF. The CDR3 nucleotides are TGCAGTGCTAGAGACCCGGGACAGGGAACAGATACGCAGTATTTT.

This clonotype appeared many times. The rearrangement joins TRBV4-1 to TRBJ2-1, with TRBD2 matching over 9 bases. CDR1 and CDR2 from the germline V gene are MGHRA and YSYEKL. The CDR3 loop spans 16 amino acids. V was pared by 3 bases and J by 8 bases, with 11 bases of the junction left unmatched. The CDR3 DNA reads as TGCGCCAGCAGCCATGGGGGCGGGGGGGCCTGGGATGAGCAGTTCTTC. Translated, it gives CASSHGGGGAWDEQFF.

There are many counts of this clonotype. V gene TRBV5-1 combines with J gene TRBJ1-1; TRBD1 is a possible D gene (5 bases). CDR3 length: 15 amino acids. The V gene's germline CDR1 is SGHRS and CDR2 YFSETQ. Trimming cost V 2 bases and J 4 bases, with 15 bases left between them. For the CDR3, the DNA is TGCGCCAGCAGCTTCGGATCAGGGAGACTCACTGAAGCTTTCTTT. It codes for CASSFGSGRLTEAFF.

This clonotype was counted ten times or more. The CDR3 is CASSDRGGNSPLHF. CDR3 DNA: TGTGCCAGCAGTGACAGGGGTGGCAATTCACCCCTCCACTTT. This chain uses TRBV6-1 with TRBJ1-6, with D possibly TRBD1 on 6 matching bases. Trimming pared 3 bases from V and 7 bases from J, leaving 10 bases between. Germline V gene sequence: CDR1 MNHNS, CDR2 SASEGT. CDR3 length: 14 amino acids.

This clonotype was detected ten times or more. The chain couples TRBV20-1 to TRBJ2-3; the D call may be TRBD1 or TRBD2 (5 bases each). V was pared by 1 base and J by 2 bases, with 10 bases between. The CDR3 covers 14 residues. Germline-derived CDR1 and CDR2 are DFQATT and SNEGSKA (reference sequence). The CDR3 spells CSARVGRSTDTQYF. The CDR3 DNA follows: TGCAGTGCTAGAGTGGGACGTTCCACAGATACGCAGTATTTT.

Ten or more counts support this clonotype. The chain recombines TRBV7-9 with TRBJ1-3; D gene ambiguous. The CDR3 is 15 amino acids. Trimming removed 5 bases from V and 0 bases from J, with 11 bases in between. CDR1 is SEHNR, CDR2 FQNEAQ, per germline (reference sequence). The CDR3 loop reads CASSATLSSGNTIYF. The CDR3, as DNA: TGTGCCAGCAGCGCGACCCTCAGCTCTGGAAACACCATATATTTT.

This clonotype occurred once. The V and J genes are TRBV3-1 and TRBJ1-2, with D tentatively TRBD1 (6 bases). V was shortened by 0 bases and J by 4 bases, with 12 bases between the two germline ends. Germline V gene data show CDR1 as LGHDT and CDR2 as YNNKEL (reference sequence). There are 15 residues in the CDR3. CDR3 protein: CASSQEGRGAYGYTF. CDR3 sequence (DNA): TGTGCCAGCAGCCAAGAGGGCAGGGGTGCCTATGGCTACACCTTC.

This clonotype was detected ten times or more. The chain uses TRBV5-6 and TRBJ2-5; the D gene is possibly TRBD2 (5 bases). Trimming removed 7 bases at V and 4 bases at J, with 17 bases between. This CDR3 has 14 amino acids. Germline loops: CDR1 SGHDT, CDR2 YYEEEE. CDR3 nucleotide sequence: TGTGCCAGCGAACCGGGGATCCGGGGAGAGACCCAGTACTTC. This sequence encodes CASEPGIRGETQYF.

The sample holds many counts of this clonotype. The chain links TRBV7-3 to TRBJ2-1; TRBD2 matches at 10 bases. This CDR3 comprises 14 residues. Germline V lookup: CDR1 SGHTA, CDR2 FQGTGA. The V segment lost 5 bases and the J segment 5 bases; nucleotides outside the gene matches: 3. In nucleotides, the CDR3 is TGTGCCAGCAGCGCGGGACTAGCGAACAATGAGCAGTTCTTC. This codes for CASSAGLANNEQFF.

The V gene is TRBV20-1, the J gene TRBJ1-2; D call uncertain. Germline CDR1 is DFQATT and CDR2 is SNEGSKA (reference sequence). V shed 6 bases and J shed 1 base, with 12 bases lying between them. The CDR3 consists of 13 residues. DNA of the CDR3: TGCAGTGCCGTGGAGGCAGTTAACTATGGCTACACCTTC. Translating gives CSAVEAVNYGYTF.

This clonotype was recorded many times. CDR3: CASSVDQTGELFF. The CDR3 coding sequence is TGTGCCAGCAGCGTGGACCAAACCGGGGAGCTGTTTTTT. The chain joins TRBV7-3 to TRBJ2-2, with unresolved D. Trimming shortened V by 5 bases and J by 5 bases, and 9 bases separated the two germline ends. The CDR3 totals 13 residues. Germline CDR1 reads SGHTA; CDR2 reads FQGTGA.

This chain joins TRBV29-1 and TRBJ2-1; unclear D gene. V was pared by 1 base and J by 10 bases, with 11 bases between. The CDR3 runs 12 residues. Per the germline V gene, CDR1 is SQVTM and CDR2 is ANQGSEA. The CDR3 is CSVEAVREEQFF. The CDR3 nucleotides read TGCAGCGTTGAAGCGGTAAGAGAGGAGCAGTTCTTC.

This clonotype was seen many times. The V call is TRBV11-2, the J call TRBJ2-3; 10 nucleotides agree with TRBD2. The CDR3 is made up of 17 amino acids. Germline CDR1 reads SGHAT; CDR2 reads FQNNGV. J gave up 2 bases and V 2 bases, and 7 bases lay outside the gene matches. The CDR3 DNA follows: TGTGCCAGCAGCTTAAGGATAAGCGGGGGGGCCACAGATACGCAGTATTTT. It specifies CASSLRISGGATDTQYF.

This clonotype was observed at least ten times. V gene TRBV29-1 combines with J gene TRBJ2-7; no definite D call. Trimming took off 4 bases at V and 0 bases at J, with 7 bases between the two ends. The CDR3 is 12 amino acids. In germline, CDR1 is SQVTM, CDR2 ANQGSEA. The CDR3 coding sequence is TGCAGCGTTGGACCAGACTCCTACGAGCAGTACTTC. Translation: CSVGPDSYEQYF.

This clonotype was found many times. This chain joins TRBV7-8 and TRBJ2-3, with D possibly called TRBD1 or TRBD2 (5 bases each). The CDR3 has 18 residues. Germline assignment: CDR1 SGHVS and CDR2 FQNEAQ. V gave up 4 bases and J gave up 4 bases, with 24 bases separating them. The CDR3 sequence is CASSSVPRDLEVSDTQYF. The CDR3 DNA is TGTGCCAGCAGCTCAGTACCACGGGACCTTGAAGTTTCAGATACGCAGTATTTT.